By sample fraction, the clone carrying this TCR beta chain is medium-sized (0.01 to 0.1%). The antigen is not known. These data originate in a study of glioma-infiltrating T cells. Findings of the study overall: Tissue and blood shared very few CDR3 sequences.

Amplification of TCR alpha and beta CDR3 regions from RNA used iRepertoire nested multiplex PCR. TCRdb called the multiplex PCR reads again in MiXCR, with one record for every CDR3 protein. This sample has 5,500 to 7,000 distinct CDR3 sequences, with roughly 30% found just once. Germline trimming cut 6 bases from V and 6 bases from J; bases unmatched to any gene: 13. The CDR3 runs to 15 residues. Per germline, CDR1 MNHNS and CDR2 SASEGT. This chain uses TRBV6-1 with TRBJ2-7, with 8 bases lining up with TRBD2. Sequenced: glioma tissue, nonneoplastic brain tissue, or PBMCs (not recorded which). This receptor was taken from a human donor with low-grade glioma or glioblastoma, undergoing nonglioma brain surgery, or in good health (not recorded which). The CDR3 DNA reads TGTGCCAGCAGGGCCCCGGGACTAGAAGTTGCCGAGCAGTACTTC. It yields the protein CASRAPGLEVAEQYF.